The clone carrying this T cell receptor (beta chain) appeared many times. What it binds is unknown. One junction end does not reproduce the germline sequence, and a read error may be involved. Primed by a sample-barcoded 5' primer and a J-beta primer mix, a second PCR proceeded for 7 to 11 cycles. Samples each returned at least 2.5 million CDR3-containing paired-end reads. TCRdb reprocessed the 5' RACE reads via MiXCR and lists one record per CDR3 protein. The sample contains approximately 1.5 million distinct CDR3 sequences, around 40% of which appear only once. Each donor supplied roughly 9 milliliters of peripheral blood. The data belong to a study of blood T cells in healthy people across ages. Study conclusions and caveats: Higher diversity, along with more naive CD4+ cells, distinguished long-lived donors from aged donors. Unsorted PBMCs blocked a conclusive comparison of naive and antigen-experienced cells.

The CDR3 length is 14 residues. The germline gives CDR1 SSHAT, CDR2 FNYEAQ (reference sequence). This TCR was recovered from a woman between 18 and 29 years old in good health. The V call is TRBV7-7, the J call TRBJ2-3; D is uncertain. Material for sequencing was blood. CDR3 protein: CASSPDGSTDTQYF. Here the CDR3 DNA reads TGTGCTAGCAGCCCGGACGGAAGCACAGATACGCAGTATTTT.